A selection of T cell receptor beta chains follows, all from one sample in a study of control samples from healthy donors and cancer patients. Repertoires were generated with immunoSEQ multiplex PCR, while TCRdb's copy carries only in-frame clones and drops some. The sample has around 74,000 clones, roughly 92% seen once. Sequencing used blood. The receptors were sampled from an older woman in good health. Each CDR3 is given with its conserved first and last residue. The order of the fields is D gene, clone size, V gene, J gene, CDR3 DNA, CDR3 protein. The D gene is left open where the match is weak. Clone size appears in some rows only: once, few, many, or a class for an expanded clone.

>-|-|TRBV25-1|TRBJ2-7
TGTGCCAGCAGTGATCGCATAGGGGGGCAGTACTTC
CASSDRIGGQYF
>-|once|TRBV28|TRBJ1-1
TGTGCCAGCAGCGACTCGACAACCTCCGAAGCTTTCTTT
CASSDSTTSEAFF
>TRBD2|-|TRBV4-1|TRBJ2-1
TGCGCCAGCAGCCAATGGCTAGCGGGAGGGGCAAACAATGAGCAGTTCTTC
CASSQWLAGGANNEQFF
>-|-|TRBV7-2|TRBJ2-1
TGTGCCAGCAGCTTAGTGGCCGAATACAATGAGCAGTTCTTC
CASSLVAEYNEQFF
>-|-|TRBV19|TRBJ2-2
TGTGCCAGTAGTATTGGGAGGAAGGCTAACACCGGGGAGCTGTTTTTT
CASSIGRKANTGELFF
>TRBD2|-|TRBV9|TRBJ2-1
TGTGCCAGCAGCGTAGGACTAGCGGGAGTCCCCTACAATGAGCAGTTCTTC
CASSVGLAGVPYNEQFF
>-|-|TRBV6-6|TRBJ2-7
TGTGCCAGCACCCCTTCCGTCTCCTACGAGCAGTACTTC
CASTPSVSYEQYF
>-|-|TRBV2|TRBJ1-2
TGTGCCAGCAGGGACAGCGCGCGTGGCTACACCTTC
CASRDSARGYTF
>-|once|TRBV30|TRBJ2-7
TGTGCCTGGAGTAGACAGGCCTACGAGCAGTACTTC
CAWSRQAYEQYF
>-|-|TRBV24-1|TRBJ2-7
TGTGCCACCAGTGATCGTAGGGCCACCCACGAGCAGTACTTC
CATSDRRATHEQYF
>-|once|TRBV6-5|TRBJ1-1
TGTGCCAGCAAGAACACTGAAGCTTTCTTT
CASKNTEAFF
>TRBD1|-|TRBV7-9|TRBJ1-3
TGTGCCGCAGGGGGTGGTGGAAACACCATATATTTT
CAAGGGGNTIYF
>TRBD2|-|TRBV10-1|TRBJ2-1
TGCGCCAGCAGTGACCAGACTAGCGGGATCGGCAATGAGCAGTTCTTC
CASSDQTSGIGNEQFF
>TRBD2|-|TRBV4-2|TRBJ2-1
TGTGCCAGCAGCCAAGACGTTAGGACTAGCGGGAGGGCATACAATGAGCAGTTCTTC
CASSQDVRTSGRAYNEQFF
>TRBD1|-|TRBV7-9|TRBJ1-6
TGTGCCAGCAGCTTAGGACGACAGGGAGATTCACCCCTCCACTTT
CASSLGRQGDSPLHF
>-|-|TRBV4-1|TRBJ1-4
TGCGCCAGCAGTCGCACACCCGACGGGGGGATCGGTGAAAAACTGTTTTTT
CASSRTPDGGIGEKLFF
>TRBD1|-|TRBV11-2|TRBJ1-1
TGTGCCAGCAGCTCGGGACAGTACACTGAAGCTTTCTTT
CASSSGQYTEAFF
>TRBD1|-|TRBV4-3|TRBJ1-5
TGCGCCAGCAGCCAGGGACAGGGGCGCAATCAGCCCCAGCATTTT
CASSQGQGRNQPQHF
>-|few|TRBV10-3|TRBJ1-1
TGTGCCATCAGTGAGTCGAAGGCGGCGTCGGGGAACACTGAAGCTTTCTTT
CAISESKAASGNTEAFF
>-|-|TRBV28|TRBJ2-3
TGTGCCAGCAGTTTATTTCAGGGCTCCACAGATACGCAGTATTTT
CASSLFQGSTDTQYF
>-|-|TRBV28|TRBJ1-4
TGTGCCAGCAGCAGGGGTAGCGTCGGTGAAAAACTGTTTTTT
CASSRGSVGEKLFF
>-|-|TRBV7-2|TRBJ2-2
TGTGCCAGCAGCTTAGGAGGGAATGCCGGGGAGCTGTTTTTT
CASSLGGNAGELFF